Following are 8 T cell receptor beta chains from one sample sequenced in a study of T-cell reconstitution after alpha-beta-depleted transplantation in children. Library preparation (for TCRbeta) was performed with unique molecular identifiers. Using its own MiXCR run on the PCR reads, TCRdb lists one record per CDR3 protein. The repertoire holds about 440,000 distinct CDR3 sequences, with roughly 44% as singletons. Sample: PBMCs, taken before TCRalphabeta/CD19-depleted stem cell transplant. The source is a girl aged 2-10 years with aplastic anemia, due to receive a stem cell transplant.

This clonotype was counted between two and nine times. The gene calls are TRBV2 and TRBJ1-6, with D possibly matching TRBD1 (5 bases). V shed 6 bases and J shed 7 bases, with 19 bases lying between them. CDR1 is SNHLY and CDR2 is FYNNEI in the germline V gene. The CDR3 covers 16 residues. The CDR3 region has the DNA TGTGCCAGCAGAGAGGACAACCCCGTTGGAAATTCACCCCTCCACTTT. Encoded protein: CASREDNPVGNSPLHF.

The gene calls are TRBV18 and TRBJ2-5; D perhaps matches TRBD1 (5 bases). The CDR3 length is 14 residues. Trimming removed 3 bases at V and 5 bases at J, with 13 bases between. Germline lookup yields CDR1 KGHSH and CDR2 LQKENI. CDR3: CASSPSAGMETQYF. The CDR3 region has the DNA TGTGCCAGCTCACCCTCGGCAGGGATGGAGACCCAGTACTTC.

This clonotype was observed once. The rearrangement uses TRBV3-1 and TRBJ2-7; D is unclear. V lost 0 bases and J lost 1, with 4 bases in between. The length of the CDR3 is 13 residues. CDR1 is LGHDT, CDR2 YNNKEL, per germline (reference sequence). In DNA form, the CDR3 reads TGTGCCAGCAGCCAAGATCAGTCCTACGAGCAGTACTTC. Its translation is CASSQDQSYEQYF.

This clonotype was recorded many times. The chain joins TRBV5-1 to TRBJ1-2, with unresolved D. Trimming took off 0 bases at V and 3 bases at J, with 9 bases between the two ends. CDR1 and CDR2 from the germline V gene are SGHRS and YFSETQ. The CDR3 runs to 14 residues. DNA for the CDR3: TGCGCCAGCAGCTTGGATGGAGGAGACTATGGCTACACCTTC. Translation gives CASSLDGGDYGYTF.

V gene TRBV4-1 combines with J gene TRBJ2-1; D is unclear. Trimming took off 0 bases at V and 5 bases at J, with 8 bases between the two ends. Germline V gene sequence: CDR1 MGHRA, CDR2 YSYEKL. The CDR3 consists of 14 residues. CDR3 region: CASSQDAADNEQFF. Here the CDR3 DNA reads TGCGCCAGCAGCCAAGATGCAGCAGACAATGAGCAGTTCTTC.

The CDR3 here is CSVARARRTEAFF. In DNA form, the CDR3 reads TGCAGCGTTGCAAGGGCCAGAAGGACTGAAGCTTTCTTT. The chain links TRBV29-1 to TRBJ1-1; D not certain. The germline V gene has CDR1 SQVTM and CDR2 ANQGSEA. Trimming pared 4 bases from V and 5 bases from J, leaving 14 bases between. This CDR3 has 13 amino acids.

CDR3 protein: CASSPRDRSYHEQYF. The CDR3, as DNA: TGTGCCAGCAGCCCCCGGGACCGTTCGTACCACGAGCAGTACTTC. The chain has TRBV6-1 and TRBJ2-7; either TRBD1 or TRBD2 may supply D (5 bases each). V shed 6 bases and J shed 5 bases, with 20 bases lying between them. The length of the CDR3 is 15 residues. Germline V lookup: CDR1 MNHNS, CDR2 SASEGT.

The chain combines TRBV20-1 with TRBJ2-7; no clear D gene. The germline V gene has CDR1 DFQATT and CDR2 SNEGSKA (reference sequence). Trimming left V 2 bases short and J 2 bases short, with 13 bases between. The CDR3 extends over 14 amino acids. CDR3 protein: CSARIPGLAYEQYF. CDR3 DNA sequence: TGCAGTGCTAGAATCCCCGGCCTTGCCTACGAGCAGTACTTC.